The 22 T cell receptor beta chains presented below share a single source sample, sequenced in a study of blood T cells in healthy people across ages. The authors ran a second PCR of roughly 6 to 12 cycles using a sample-barcoded 5' primer and a J-beta primer mix. TCRdb recomputed calls from the 5' RACE reads with MiXCR, one row per CDR3 protein. This sample has 1.5 million to 2 million distinct CDR3 sequences, with 28% found just once. What was sequenced was blood. The receptor source for this set is a woman in her 30s in good health.

The J gene is TRBJ1-2, the V gene TRBV7-2; maybe TRBD1 (5 bases). CDR3 size: 14 residues. Looked up from germline, CDR1 is SGHTA and CDR2 is FQGNSA. With 5 bases removed from V and 5 bases from J, the gap between germline ends came to 15 bases. The CDR3 region is CASSPGTQLYGYTF. Written as DNA, the CDR3 is TGTGCCAGCAGCCCTGGGACCCAACTTTATGGCTACACCTTC.

This chain links TRBV12-3 or TRBV12-4 with TRBJ2-1, with D hard to call. The CDR3 is 15 residues long. The V end lost 7 bases, the J end lost 0 bases, and 13 bases lay between the germline ends. As DNA, the CDR3 is TGTGCCAGCACCTTCCGGCTGAGCTCCTACAATGAGCAGTTCTTC. Its translation is CASTFRLSSYNEQFF.

In its sample, this clonotype was seen many times. V and J are TRBV7-2 and TRBJ1-5; no definite D call. V dropped 5 bases and J dropped 0 bases, with 14 bases sitting between them. This CDR3 contains 16 residues. Germline CDR1 is SGHTA and CDR2 is FQGNSA. The CDR3: CASSPGNSYSNQPQHF. The CDR3 DNA reads as TGTGCCAGCAGCCCCGGCAACAGTTATAGCAATCAGCCCCAGCATTTT.

This clonotype was recorded a few times. J is TRBJ1-2 and V is TRBV30; TRBD1 matches 7 bases. The CDR3 totals 11 residues. V was clipped by 3 bases and J by 6 bases; unmatched bases: 1. Germline V gives CDR1 GTSNPN, CDR2 SVGIG (reference sequence). CDR3: CAWSQGDGYTF. The DNA of the CDR3 is TGTGCCTGGAGCCAGGGGGATGGCTACACCTTC. The complete variable domain, with remaining parts taken from reference TRBV30 and TRBJ1-2, reads SQTIHQWPATLVQPVGSPLSLECTVEGTSNPNLYWYRQAAGRGLQLLFYSVGIGQISSEVPQNLSASRPQDRQFILSSKKLLLSDSGFYLCAWSQGDGYTFGSGTRLTVV.

This clonotype was seen repeatedly, ten times or more. The chain joins TRBV30 to TRBJ2-1; either TRBD1 or TRBD2 may fit D (6 bases each). The CDR3 sequence is 15 residues long. V lost 5 bases, J lost 4 bases, and 18 bases lay in between. The germline CDR1 and CDR2 sequences are GTSNPN and SVGIG (reference sequence). CDR3 region: CAWEGGTGGYNEQFF. The CDR3 region has the DNA TGTGCCTGGGAAGGGGGGACCGGAGGATACAATGAGCAGTTCTTC.

This clonotype was counted a single time. V and J are TRBV3-1 and TRBJ2-1; possibly TRBD1 for D (5 bases). In germline, CDR1 is LGHDT, CDR2 YNNKEL (reference sequence). The V end was cut by 0 bases, the J end by 8 bases, with 8 bases between. There are 13 residues in the CDR3. This CDR3 is CASSQEVGDEQFF. The DNA for the CDR3 is TGTGCCAGCAGCCAAGAGGTAGGGGATGAGCAGTTCTTC.

The sample holds many counts of this clonotype. The V call is TRBV20-1, the J call TRBJ1-5; D not certain. The V end was cut by 7 bases, the J end by 3 bases, with 10 bases between. CDR3 length equals 12 residues. Germline CDR1 reads DFQATT; CDR2 reads SNEGSKA (reference sequence). The CDR3 reads CSVGRINQPQHF. In nucleotides, the CDR3 is TGCAGTGTTGGTCGGATCAATCAGCCCCAGCATTTT.

As concerns this clonotype: One junction end disagrees with the germline gene, perhaps due to a read error. The chain combines TRBV13 with TRBJ2-3; the match to TRBD2 covers 16 bases. This CDR3 is built from 16 residues. Per the germline V gene, CDR1 is PRHDT and CDR2 is FYEKMQ (reference sequence). CDR3 DNA sequence: TGTGCCGGCAGCAACGGGACTAGCGGGGGGGCAGATACGCAGTATTTT. Translated: CAGSNGTSGGADTQYF.

In this sample, this clonotype turned up many times. This chain links TRBV10-3 with TRBJ2-7; 7 positions match TRBD2. Trimming removed 0 bases from V and 2 bases from J; junction bases left unmatched: 7. The CDR3 contains 16 residues. CDR1 and CDR2 from the germline V gene are ENHRY and SYGVKD. For the CDR3, the DNA is TGTGCCATCAGTGAGTCGTGGCTAGCGGATACCTACGAGCAGTACTTC. Encoded protein: CAISESWLADTYEQYF.

This clonotype was counted at least ten times. The rearrangement joins TRBV27 to TRBJ2-7, with TRBD1 identical over 7 bases. CDR3 size: 14 residues. CDR1 is MNHEY, CDR2 SMNVEV, per germline (reference sequence). Trimming at V came to 6 bases and at J to 3 bases, leaving 8 bases not matched to a gene. The CDR3 DNA is TGTGCCAGCAGACCGGGACAGTCCTTCTACGAGCAGTACTTC. Translated: CASRPGQSFYEQYF.

As for this clonotype: The junction differs from germline at one of its ends, possibly a read error. The rearrangement uses TRBV5-1 and TRBJ2-7; 11 positions match TRBD2. Germline V gives CDR1 SGHRS, CDR2 YFSETQ. The CDR3 consists of 17 residues. The CDR3 region is CANSSPPGLADSYEQYF. The CDR3 DNA sequence: TGCGCCAACAGCTCACCCCCGGGACTAGCGGACTCCTACGAGCAGTACTTC. The full variable domain, completed using reference TRBV5-1 and TRBJ2-7, is KAGVTQTPRYLIKTRGQQVTLSCSPISGHRSVSWYQQTPGQGLQFLFEYFSETQRNKGNFPGRFSGRQFSNSRSEMNVSTLELGDSALYLCANSSPPGLADSYEQYFGPGTRLTVT.

This clonotype came up a few times. The chain recombines TRBV12-3 or TRBV12-4 with TRBJ1-2; a weak D match, TRBD1 (6 bases). V shed 0 bases and J shed 6 bases, with 17 bases lying between them. The CDR3 sequence is 16 residues long. The CDR3 spells CASSLARAGDPNGYTF. CDR3 coding DNA: TGTGCCAGCAGTTTAGCTCGGGCAGGGGATCCTAATGGCTACACCTTC.

This clonotype turned up a few times. The V call is TRBV2, the J call TRBJ1-2; D perhaps matches TRBD1 (5 bases). Looked up from germline, CDR1 is SNHLY and CDR2 is FYNNEI. The CDR3 runs 14 residues. Trimming took 7 bases from V and 4 from J, leaving 16 bases between them. The CDR3 DNA is TGTGCCAGCACCCCGACCGGGACTGGCTATGGCTACACCTTC. Translating gives CASTPTGTGYGYTF.

This clonotype showed up just a few times. The DNA of the CDR3 is TGCGCCAGCAGCTTAGACAGGGACGGCATCTATGGCTACACCTTC. Its translation: CASSLDRDGIYGYTF. J is TRBJ1-2 and V is TRBV5-1, with TRBD1 matching 7 bases. The CDR3 is made up of 15 amino acids. J was trimmed by 4 bases and V by 2 bases; bases with no gene match: 8. Germline lookup yields CDR1 SGHRS and CDR2 YFSETQ.

V gene TRBV7-2 combines with J gene TRBJ2-5; TRBD2 agrees at 7 bases. The germline CDR1 and CDR2 sequences are SGHTA and FQGNSA. The CDR3 sequence is 13 residues long. V lost 5 bases, J lost 5 bases, and 5 bases stayed unmatched. The CDR3 region is CASSGLVMETQYF. CDR3 in DNA: TGTGCCAGCAGCGGACTAGTCATGGAGACCCAGTACTTC.

The chain couples TRBV20-1 to TRBJ2-4; D tentatively reads TRBD1 or TRBD2 (5 bases each). V was clipped by 2 bases and J by 8 bases, with 16 bases between them. This CDR3 has 14 amino acids. CDR1 is DFQATT and CDR2 is SNEGSKA in the germline V gene (reference sequence). CDR3 sequence (DNA): TGCAGTGCTAGAAGTGCGGTCTCGGGACACATTCAGTACTTC. Translated, it gives CSARSAVSGHIQYF.

V is TRBV12-3 or TRBV12-4 and J is TRBJ1-5, with TRBD1 matching over 7 bases. After removal of 1 base from V and 7 bases from J, the junction contained 10 bases not matched to a gene. This CDR3 is 16 amino acids long. DNA for the CDR3: TGTGCCAGCAGTTTAGGGCGGTCCACAGGGGAACAGCCCCAGCATTTT. Protein: CASSLGRSTGEQPQHF.

The chain couples TRBV6-2 or TRBV6-3 to TRBJ2-7; the D is unclear. The CDR3 contains 13 residues. Germline CDR1 and CDR2: MNHEY and SVGEGT. V shed 5 bases and J shed 2 bases, with 10 bases lying between them. The CDR3 bases are TGTGCCAGCAGTCCGGCTGACACCTACGAGCAGTACTTC. This gives the protein CASSPADTYEQYF.

The V gene is TRBV12-3 or TRBV12-4, the J gene TRBJ1-2; tentative D call: TRBD1 (5 bases). Between the trimmed V and J ends, which lost 3 bases and 2 bases, there was a span of 10 bases. This CDR3 has 14 amino acids. CDR3 residues: CASSLGGRNYGYTF. In nucleotides, the CDR3 is TGTGCCAGCAGTTTGGGGGGACGGAACTATGGCTACACCTTC.

This clonotype has more than one count but fewer than ten. The J gene is TRBJ2-3, the V gene TRBV6-5; 8 positions agree with TRBD2. There are 16 residues in the CDR3. J lost 0 bases, V lost 2 bases, and 4 bases had no gene match. The germline CDR1 and CDR2 sequences are MNHEY and SVGAGI. The CDR3 DNA reads TGTGCCAGCAGTTACAACGGGGGGGGGAGCACAGATACGCAGTATTTT. Its translation: CASSYNGGGSTDTQYF.

This clonotype was recorded a few times. The V and J genes are TRBV5-5 and TRBJ1-2, with TRBD1 as a possible D gene (5 bases). The CDR3 contains 15 residues. Germline V gene data show CDR1 as SGHKS and CDR2 as YYEKEE (reference sequence). Trimming cost V 2 bases and J 5 bases, with 16 bases left between them. The CDR3 spells CASSFSRGRGYGYTF. As DNA, the CDR3 is TGTGCCAGCAGCTTCAGCCGGGGCCGGGGTTATGGCTACACCTTC.

CDR3 coding DNA: TGTGCCAGCAGTTACCGGAGAATGTCAGATACGCAGTATTTT. It specifies CASSYRRMSDTQYF. The V gene is TRBV6-5, the J gene TRBJ2-3; D is uncertain. The CDR3 has 14 amino acids. V lost 2 bases, J lost 4 bases, and 10 bases lay in between. The germline gives CDR1 MNHEY, CDR2 SVGAGI.